These 13 T cell receptor beta chains share one sample of origin, sequenced in a study of blood T cell repertoires in COVID-19. The table came from immunoSEQ multiplex PCR; TCRdb's copy has only in-frame clones and leaves some out. The table includes 80,000 to 90,000 clones, 65% to 90% detected once. Sequenced sample: peripheral blood. The receptors were gathered from an elderly man with active or convalescent COVID-19.

Concerning this clone itself: At one end the junction does not follow the germline gene, possibly because of a read error. This chain links TRBV23-1 with TRBJ1-2; the match to TRBD1 covers 7 bases. TRBV23-1 is recorded as an ORF, its role being uncertain. The CDR3 is made up of 15 amino acids. The CDR3 sequence: CANSQGGKVRDGYTF. In DNA form, the CDR3 reads TGCGCCAACAGTCAAGGGGGCAAGGTCCGGGATGGCTACACCTTC.

CDR3 residues: CASGTANTGELFF. CDR3 nucleotide sequence: TGTGCCAGCGGGACAGCGAACACCGGGGAGCTGTTTTTT. The chain employs TRBV19 and TRBJ2-2, with 7 bases lining up with TRBD1. The CDR3 sequence is 13 residues long. The V segment lost 9 bases and the J segment 0 bases; nucleotides outside the gene matches: 1. Per the germline V gene, CDR1 is LNHDA and CDR2 is SQIVND (reference sequence).

V and J are TRBV18 and TRBJ2-5; D unclear. V gave up 3 bases and J gave up 3 bases, with 8 bases separating them. Germline CDR1 is KGHSH and CDR2 is LQKENI. The CDR3 contains 13 residues. The CDR3 sequence is CASSPRQEETQYF. As DNA, the CDR3 is TGTGCCAGCTCACCTCGACAAGAAGAGACCCAGTACTTC.

The chain couples TRBV21-1 to TRBJ2-6; the table calls TRBD1, which could not be checked here. TRBV21-1 is annotated as a pseudogene. The CDR3 sequence is 22 residues long. CDR3 loop: CASSKYKGCKDRSSSGANVLTF. CDR3 DNA: TGTGCCAGCAGCAAATACAAGGGCTGTAAGGACAGAAGTAGCTCTGGGGCCAACGTCCTGACTTTC.

V usage is TRBV6-5 and J usage is TRBJ1-5; 10 bases match TRBD1. The germline V gene has CDR1 MNHEY and CDR2 SVGAGI. The CDR3 totals 15 residues. V lost 5 bases and J lost 2; bases outside the gene matches: 3. Here the CDR3 DNA reads TGTGCCAGCAGTCCCGGGACAGGGGGCAATCAGCCCCAGCATTTT. Its translation: CASSPGTGGNQPQHF.

The CDR3 sequence: CASSEFRTSGSYNEQFF. The CDR3 coding sequence is TGTGCCAGCAGTGAGTTTAGGACTAGCGGGTCCTACAATGAGCAGTTCTTC. The J gene is TRBJ2-1, the V gene TRBV2; 11 bases match TRBD2. Unmatched junction bases numbered 5, after V lost 3 bases and J lost 1 base. There are 17 residues in the CDR3. Germline assignment: CDR1 SNHLY and CDR2 FYNNEI.

The chain combines TRBV7-9 with TRBJ2-1; TRBD2 is a possible D gene (6 bases). The ends were cut back, 3 bases at V and 9 bases at J, with 18 bases in the middle. From germline, CDR1 is SEHNR and CDR2 FQNEAQ (reference sequence). The CDR3 is 15 residues long. The CDR3 DNA is TGTGCCAGCAGCTTTCCGGAACTAGCTATATCTGAGCAGTTCTTC. Its translation: CASSFPELAISEQFF.

This clone was picked up a small number of times. Other DNA sequences in this sample translate to the same CDR3. The rearrangement links TRBV6-5 to TRBJ1-1; D perhaps matches TRBD1 (5 bases). The germline CDR1 and CDR2 sequences are MNHEY and SVGAGI. The CDR3 consists of 13 residues. Trimming removed 4 bases at V and 2 bases at J, with 8 bases between. The CDR3 loop is CASSLTANTEAFF. The CDR3 bases are TGTGCCAGCAGTTTGACAGCTAACACTGAAGCTTTCTTT.

The chain has TRBV28 and TRBJ2-7; tentative D call: TRBD2 (6 bases). V was clipped by 1 base and J by 6 bases, with 16 bases between them. The CDR3 totals 15 residues. Looked up from germline, CDR1 is MDHEN and CDR2 is SYDVKM. The CDR3 is CASSLLELVGGEQYF. CDR3 nucleotides: TGTGCCAGCAGTTTATTAGAACTGGTCGGGGGCGAGCAGTACTTC.

The chain carries TRBV6-5 and TRBJ1-2, with TRBD1 matching over 9 bases. CDR1 MNHEY and CDR2 SVGAGI come from the germline V gene. J was trimmed by 4 bases and V by 2 bases; bases with no gene match: 2. The length of the CDR3 is 14 residues. CDR3: CASSYDRGSYGYTF. CDR3 coding DNA: TGTGCCAGCAGTTACGACAGGGGGAGCTATGGCTACACCTTC.

This clone was seen only a few times. V and J are TRBV7-2 and TRBJ1-2; 7 bases map to TRBD1. CDR3 length equals 15 residues. The V gene end was trimmed by 2 bases and the J gene end by 8 bases; junction bases not matched to a gene: 11. CDR1 SGHTA and CDR2 FQGNSA come from the germline V gene. The CDR3 DNA sequence: TGTGCCAGCAGCTTACCCTTAAACAGGGGTGCGGGCTACACCTTC. Protein: CASSLPLNRGAGYTF.

V is TRBV10-3 and J is TRBJ1-6; 9 bases agree with TRBD1. The CDR3 length is 14 residues. Losses at the gene ends were 6 bases for V and 8 bases for J; bases not matched to a gene: 5. Germline V gene data show CDR1 as ENHRY and CDR2 as SYGVKD. The CDR3: CAISRDREYSPLHF. CDR3 sequence (DNA): TGTGCCATCAGCAGGGACAGGGAATATTCACCCCTCCACTTT.

This rearrangement joins TRBV5-1 to TRBJ2-2, with 9 bases aligning to TRBD2. The V segment lost 5 bases and the J segment 0 bases; nucleotides outside the gene matches: 2. This CDR3 is 15 amino acids long. From germline, CDR1 is SGHRS and CDR2 YFSETQ. The CDR3 spells CASRPSGTNTGELFF. The CDR3 coding sequence is TGCGCCAGCAGACCTAGCGGGACGAACACCGGGGAGCTGTTTTTT.